These 3 T cell receptor beta chains originate from one sample sequenced in a study of chemoradiotherapy in HPV16-positive cancers. Clones were sequenced by immunoSEQ multiplex PCR, and TCRdb holds only the in-frame ones, with some missing. Among just under 8,000 clones listed, about 63% were seen once. This sample was obtained from a patient who underwent chemoradiotherapy. The receptor source for this set is a human donor with HPV-associated anogenital cancer.

The J gene is TRBJ2-5, the V gene TRBV30; 8 bases fit TRBD1. Germline values: CDR1 GTSNPN, CDR2 SVGIG (reference sequence). The CDR3 loop spans 14 amino acids. Trimming cost V 0 bases and J 5 bases; bases outside gene matches: 5. CDR3 coding DNA: TGTGCCTGGAGTGTCAGGGGGCTGCAGGAGACCCAGTACTTC. This encodes CAWSVRGLQETQYF.

This clone was seen a few times. DNA of the CDR3: TGTGCCTACGTCCAGAGGGGCAGGTACGAGCAGTACTTC. This codes for CAYVQRGRYEQYF. The chain couples TRBV30 to TRBJ2-7; D might be TRBD1 or TRBD2, each matching 5 bases. The germline CDR1 and CDR2 sequences are GTSNPN and SVGIG (reference sequence). The CDR3 runs 13 residues. V was cut by 7 bases and J by 4 bases, with 17 bases left in between.

This clone was counted only a few times. The rearrangement links TRBV7-9 to TRBJ1-2, with unresolved D. Germline V gene lookup returns CDR1 SEHNR and CDR2 FQNEAQ (reference sequence). There are 15 residues in the CDR3. Deletions cut 5 bases from V and 6 bases from J, with 19 bases between. The CDR3 DNA follows: TGTGCCAGCAGCCCTGGTAGGCAGGAAGGTAATGGCTACACCTTC. This translates into CASSPGRQEGNGYTF. The variable domain in full, completed from reference TRBV7-9 and TRBJ1-2, reads DTGVSQNPRHKITKRGQNVTFRCDPISEHNRLYWYRQTLGQGPEFLTYFQNEAQLEKSRLLSDRFSAERPKGSFSTLEIQRTEQGDSAMYLCASSPGRQEGNGYTFGSGTRLTVV.